This T cell receptor beta chain comes out of a study of blood T cell repertoires in COVID-19. As for the study in general: T cells, B-cell-depleted T cells, or PBMCs supplied cDNA or gDNA.

In the original workflow: For nucleated cells, counts were estimated from reference gene primer amplification. TCRdb keeps only in-frame clones here, not all; method: immunoSEQ multiplex PCR. Clone size and V and J calls were adopted from that table, with D and trimming inferred from the DNA. In the table there are roughly 250,000 clones, more than 85% of which are singletons. There are 14 residues in the CDR3. V trimming: 5 bases; J trimming: 6 bases; junction bases outside the gene matches: 7. Germline V lookup: CDR1 SGHTA, CDR2 FQGTGA. The specimen was peripheral blood. V is TRBV7-3 and J is TRBJ2-3, with 8 bases fitting TRBD2. The clonotype originates from a person aged 18 to 35 with COVID-19, enrolled during active disease. CDR3 in DNA: TGTGCCAGCAGCCGACTAGCGAGTAAGGATACGCAGTATTTT. It encodes CASSRLASKDTQYF. Drawing the rest from reference TRBV7-3 and TRBJ2-3, the complete variable domain is GAGVSQTPSNKVTEKGKYVELRCDPISGHTALYWYRQSLGQGPEFLIYFQGTGAADDSGLPNDRFFAVRPEGSVSTLKIQRTERGDSAVYLCASSRLASKDTQYFGPGTRLTVL.